This paragraph covers one T cell receptor (beta chain) sequence. Antigen specificity is unknown. PCR primers comprised 60 Vbeta and 13 Jbeta primers. The table came from immunoSEQ multiplex PCR; TCRdb's copy has only in-frame clones and leaves some out. Its table lists 150,000 to 200,000 clones. V gave up 5 bases and J gave up 5 bases, with 10 bases separating them. Germline V gene sequence: CDR1 LNHDA, CDR2 SQIVND (reference sequence). The CDR3 contains 13 residues. These data originate in a study of cytomegalovirus exposure and HLA in healthy donors. Overall study results and limits: Some 17,000 TCR beta sequences were associated with HLA alleles at 0.05 false discovery rate in a later analysis.

V usage is TRBV19 and J usage is TRBJ1-5; D is uncertain. This TCR came from a woman between 55 and 75 years old in good health and CMV-seronegative. Sequenced: PBMCs. The CDR3 DNA reads TGTGCCAGTAGTCGCGAGAGAGATCAGCCCCAGCATTTT. It encodes CASSRERDQPQHF. The whole variable domain, remainder taken from reference TRBV19 and TRBJ1-5, is DGGITQSPKYLFRKEGQNVTLSCEQNLNHDAMYWYRQDPGQGLRLIYYSQIVNDFQKGDIAEGYSVSREKKESFPLTVTSAQKNPTAFYLCASSRERDQPQHFGDGTRLSIL.